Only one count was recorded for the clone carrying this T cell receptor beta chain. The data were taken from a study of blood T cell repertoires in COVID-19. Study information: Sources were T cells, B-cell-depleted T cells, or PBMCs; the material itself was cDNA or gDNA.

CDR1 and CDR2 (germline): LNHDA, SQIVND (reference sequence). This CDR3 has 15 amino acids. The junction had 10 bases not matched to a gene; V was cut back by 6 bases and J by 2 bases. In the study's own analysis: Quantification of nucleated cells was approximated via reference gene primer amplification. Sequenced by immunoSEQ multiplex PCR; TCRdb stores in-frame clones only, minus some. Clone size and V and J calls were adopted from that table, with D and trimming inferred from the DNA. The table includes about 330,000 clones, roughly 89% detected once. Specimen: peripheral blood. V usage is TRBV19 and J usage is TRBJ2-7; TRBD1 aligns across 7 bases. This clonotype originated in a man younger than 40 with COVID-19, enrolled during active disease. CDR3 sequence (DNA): TGTGCCAGTAGCCTAATTCAGGGGGAAGCCTACGAGCAGTACTTC. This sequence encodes CASSLIQGEAYEQYF.